This T cell receptor (beta chain) was retrieved from a study of shared clonotypes between healthy human individuals. General study points: Expectations were that clonotype sharing among donors would be affected by sequencing depth.

Comment on this clone: Its specificity is not known.

Repertoires were generated with immunoSEQ multiplex PCR, while TCRdb's copy carries only in-frame clones and drops some. Here the sample spans roughly 1.4 million clones, just under 99% being singletons. The CDR3 contains 16 residues. Germline V gene sequence: CDR1 MNHNS, CDR2 SASEGT. With V trimmed by 3 bases and J by 3 bases, 10 bases remained unmatched. The donors were adults (healthy and HIV-negative) with no recent acute infections or vaccinations. The V gene is TRBV6-1, the J gene TRBJ1-1; 7 bases are shared with TRBD1. Sequencing input: naive CD4+ T cells sorted from blood. As for subset: CD45RA+ positively selected. This sequence was found in a man aged 25 to 45 in good health. CDR3 bases: TGTGCCAGCAGTGACACCAGACAGGGAATGGACACTGAAGCTTTCTTT. The encoded protein is CASSDTRQGMDTEAFF.